The next 17 T cell receptor beta chains were all read from a single sample in a study of control samples from healthy donors and cancer patients. Clones were sequenced by immunoSEQ multiplex PCR, and TCRdb holds only the in-frame ones, with some missing. Of some 130,000 clones in the sample, approximately 90% were seen once. Sequencing was performed on blood. The receptors were sampled from a woman in her forties or fifties in good health.

This clone is deemed medium-sized. The CDR3, as DNA: TGTGCCAGCAGCTCGGGACAGGGAATCGGCGAGCAGTACTTC. Its translation: CASSSGQGIGEQYF. The genes are TRBV11-3 and TRBJ2-7, with TRBD1 matching over 9 bases. The length of the CDR3 is 14 residues. J was trimmed by 6 bases and V by 4 bases; bases with no gene match: 7. Germline values: CDR1 SGHNT, CDR2 YENEEA.

This clone was seen only once. V gene TRBV5-3 combines with J gene TRBJ1-2; D remains unclear. TRBV5-3 has ORF status, its function being uncertain. CDR3 length: 17 amino acids. V was clipped by 4 bases and J by 3 bases, with 22 bases between them. In DNA, the CDR3 is TGTGCCAGAAGCGTGATTTTCTGGGCCCTTAGGGACTATGGCTACACCTTC. Translated, it gives CARSVIFWALRDYGYTF.

V gene TRBV3-1 (or the pseudogene TRBV3-2) combines with J gene TRBJ2-1, with no clear D. Trimming stripped 2 bases from V and 0 bases from J, with 5 bases between. Germline lookup yields CDR1 LGHDT and CDR2 YNNKEL (reference sequence). The CDR3 is 14 residues long. The CDR3 DNA sequence: TGTGCCAGCAGCCAAATTAACTCCTACAATGAGCAGTTCTTC. Translation gives CASSQINSYNEQFF.

The chain is built from TRBV19 and TRBJ2-3; 7 bases align to TRBD2. The V and J ends lost 5 bases and 4 bases, in that order; junction bases with no gene match: 9. The CDR3 is 15 residues long. In germline, CDR1 is LNHDA, CDR2 SQIVND (reference sequence). CDR3 sequence (DNA): TGTGCCAGTAGTTCGGGGGGAACCGCGGCAGATACGCAGTATTTT. Translating it yields CASSSGGTAADTQYF.

The chain uses TRBV24-1 and TRBJ1-2, with D possibly being TRBD1 (5 bases). Germline CDR1 KGHDR, CDR2 SFDVKD. The CDR3 covers 15 residues. V was clipped by 3 bases and J by 2 bases, with 12 bases between them. Here the CDR3 reads CATSDPRPGNYGYTF. CDR3 DNA sequence: TGTGCCACCAGTGATCCCCGCCCAGGGAACTATGGCTACACCTTC.

This chain connects TRBV5-4 to TRBJ2-5, with unresolved D. The V gene's germline CDR1 is SGHNT and CDR2 YYREEE (reference sequence). CDR3 length equals 11 residues. Trimming removed 3 bases from V and 4 bases from J, with 4 bases in between. The CDR3 DNA is TGTGCCAGCAGCTGGGGAGAGACCCAGTACTTC. This gives the protein CASSWGETQYF.

The rearrangement joins TRBV30 to TRBJ1-6; D gene uncertain. V lost 5 bases to trimming and J lost 6 bases, with 8 bases between them. The V gene's germline CDR1 is GTSNPN and CDR2 SVGIG (reference sequence). There are 12 residues in the CDR3. The CDR3 protein is CAWGEINSPLHF. The CDR3, as DNA: TGTGCCTGGGGGGAAATTAATTCACCCCTCCACTTT. The full variable domain, completed using reference TRBV30 and TRBJ1-6, is SQTIHQWPATLVQPVGSPLSLECTVEGTSNPNLYWYRQAAGRGLQLLFYSVGIGQISSEVPQNLSASRPQDRQFILSSKKLLLSDSGFYLCAWGEINSPLHFGNGTRLTVT.

V usage is TRBV28 and J usage is TRBJ2-7, with D tentatively TRBD2 (5 bases). Germline V gives CDR1 MDHEN, CDR2 SYDVKM. The V and J ends lost 11 bases and 3 bases respectively, with 20 bases between them. The CDR3 has 14 amino acids. Here the CDR3 DNA reads TGTGCCTCCTTTGACGGGGTTCAGAACTACGAGCAGTACTTC. Amino acids: CASFDGVQNYEQYF.

This clone showed up just once. The chain recombines TRBV11-2 with TRBJ1-2, with D hard to call. V was shortened by 5 bases and J by 8 bases, with 18 bases between the two germline ends. The CDR3 spans 14 residues. The germline CDR1 and CDR2 sequences are SGHAT and FQNNGV. The DNA for the CDR3 is TGTGCCAGCAGCCCTGGGTTCCAACTGCGAGGCTACACCTTC. This translates into CASSPGFQLRGYTF.

This rearrangement joins TRBV2 to TRBJ2-3, with 11 bases fitting TRBD2. V was clipped by 10 bases and J by 3 bases; unmatched bases: 3. Per germline, CDR1 SNHLY and CDR2 FYNNEI. This CDR3 region has 13 residues. CDR3 residues: CATRTSGTDTQYF. In DNA form, the CDR3 reads TGTGCCACCCGGACTAGCGGGACAGATACGCAGTATTTT.

The chain uses TRBV21-1 and TRBJ1-3; the table calls TRBD1, which could not be checked here. TRBV21-1 is a pseudogene locus. CDR3 length: 18 amino acids. CDR3 nucleotides: TGTGCCAGCAGGGACACCGACCCACTGACTCCCAGGCGAAACACCATATATTTT. Its protein is CASRDTDPLTPRRNTIYF.

J is TRBJ2-1 and V is TRBV9, with D possibly matching TRBD1 (6 bases). The CDR3 runs 14 residues. Trimming removed 0 bases from V and 9 bases from J, with 13 bases in between. CDR1 and CDR2 (germline): SGDLS, YYNGEE. CDR3: CASSVDQGPGEQFF. The CDR3 nucleotides are TGTGCCAGCAGCGTAGACCAGGGGCCCGGTGAGCAGTTCTTC.

CDR3 DNA: TGTGCCTGGAGTAAGCTGACTAGCGGGAGAGCCGCGCATGAGCAGTTCTTC. This translates into CAWSKLTSGRAAHEQFF. The genes are TRBV30 and TRBJ2-1, with 12 bases lining up with TRBD2. V trimming: 2 bases; J trimming: 8 bases; junction bases outside the gene matches: 13. Germline CDR1 and CDR2: GTSNPN and SVGIG (reference sequence). The CDR3 is made up of 17 amino acids. Based on the CDR3 plus reference TRBV30 and TRBJ2-1, the full variable domain is SQTIHQWPATLVQPVGSPLSLECTVEGTSNPNLYWYRQAAGRGLQLLFYSVGIGQISSEVPQNLSASRPQDRQFILSSKKLLLSDSGFYLCAWSKLTSGRAAHEQFFGPGTRLTVL.

This clone was found a few times. The chain uses TRBV10-3 and TRBJ2-1; 7 positions agree with TRBD1. CDR1 ENHRY and CDR2 SYGVKD come from the germline V gene. V dropped 0 bases and J dropped 8; count of bases not matched to a gene: 4. The CDR3 extends over 14 amino acids. CDR3 in amino acids: CAISESTDRDEQFF. CDR3 nucleotides: TGTGCCATCAGTGAGTCGACTGACAGGGATGAGCAGTTCTTC.

The chain uses TRBV6-6 and TRBJ2-7, with 7 nucleotides matching TRBD1. Germline assignment: CDR1 MNHNY and CDR2 SVGAGI (reference sequence). The trim removed 7 bases at V and 3 bases at J, leaving 6 bases unmatched. There are 13 residues in the CDR3. DNA for the CDR3: TGTGCCAGCACCGACAGGGTACTCTACGAGCAGTACTTC. Translating gives CASTDRVLYEQYF.

The chain employs TRBV12-3 or TRBV12-4 and TRBJ2-7; D remains unclear. The CDR3 is made up of 13 amino acids. Trimming stripped 1 base from V and 4 bases from J, with 8 bases between. The CDR3 loop is CASSLGLIYEQYF. In DNA, the CDR3 is TGTGCCAGCAGTTTAGGGCTTATTTACGAGCAGTACTTC.

The chain recombines TRBV18 with TRBJ2-7; D is unclear. V was pared by 1 base and J by 2 bases, with 12 bases between. The CDR3 totals 15 residues. Germline CDR1 and CDR2: KGHSH and LQKENI. The CDR3 sequence is CASSPLLTGAYEQYF. The CDR3 DNA sequence: TGTGCCAGCTCACCACTCCTAACCGGAGCCTACGAGCAGTACTTC.